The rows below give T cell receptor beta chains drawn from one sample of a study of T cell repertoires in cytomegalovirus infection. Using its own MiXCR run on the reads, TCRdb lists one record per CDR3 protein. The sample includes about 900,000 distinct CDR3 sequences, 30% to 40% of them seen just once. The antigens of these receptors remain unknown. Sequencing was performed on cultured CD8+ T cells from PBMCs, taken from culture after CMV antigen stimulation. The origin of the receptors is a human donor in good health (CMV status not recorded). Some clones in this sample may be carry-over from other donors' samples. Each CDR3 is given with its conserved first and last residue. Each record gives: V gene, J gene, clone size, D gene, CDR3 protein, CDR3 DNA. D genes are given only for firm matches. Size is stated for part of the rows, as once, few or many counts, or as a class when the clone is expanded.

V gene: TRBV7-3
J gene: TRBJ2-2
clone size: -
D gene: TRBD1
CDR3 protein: CASSLHRTGPNTGELFF
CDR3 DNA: TGTGCCAGCAGCTTACACCGGACAGGGCCTAACACCGGGGAGCTGTTTTTT

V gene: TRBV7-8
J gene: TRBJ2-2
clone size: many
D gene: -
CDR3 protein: CASSLLRVANTGELFF
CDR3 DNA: TGTGCCAGCAGCTTACTCAGGGTGGCGAACACCGGGGAGCTGTTTTTT

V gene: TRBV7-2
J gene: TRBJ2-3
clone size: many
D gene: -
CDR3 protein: CASSPLGGPDTDTQYF
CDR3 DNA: TGTGCCAGCAGCCCACTGGGGGGGCCGGACACAGATACGCAGTATTTT

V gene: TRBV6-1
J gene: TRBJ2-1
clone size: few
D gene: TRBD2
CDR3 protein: CASRQAGGRNEQFF
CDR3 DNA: TGTGCCAGCAGACAAGCGGGGGGCCGCAATGAGCAGTTCTTC

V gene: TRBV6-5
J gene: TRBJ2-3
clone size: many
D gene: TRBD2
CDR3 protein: CASGLAGDPSTDTQYF
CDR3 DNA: TGTGCCAGCGGCCTAGCGGGGGATCCTAGCACAGATACGCAGTATTTT

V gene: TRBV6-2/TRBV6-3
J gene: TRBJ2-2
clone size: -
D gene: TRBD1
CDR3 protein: CANRTQGANTGELFF
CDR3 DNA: TGTGCCAACAGGACACAGGGGGCGAACACCGGGGAGCTGTTTTTT

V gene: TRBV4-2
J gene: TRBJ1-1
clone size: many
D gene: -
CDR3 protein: CASSLNRDREAFF
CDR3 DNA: TGTGCCAGCAGCCTCAACAGGGACCGTGAAGCTTTCTTT

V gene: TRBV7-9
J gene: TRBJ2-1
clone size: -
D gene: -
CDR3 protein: CASSLGRGHTYNEQFF
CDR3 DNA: TGTGCCAGCAGCTTAGGGCGGGGCCATACCTACAATGAGCAGTTCTTC

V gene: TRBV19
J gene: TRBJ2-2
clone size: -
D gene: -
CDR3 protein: CVSSANTGELFF
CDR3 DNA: TGTGTCAGTTCGGCGAACACCGGGGAGCTGTTTTTT

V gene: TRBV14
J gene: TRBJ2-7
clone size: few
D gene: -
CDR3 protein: CASSQVYGGSYEQYF
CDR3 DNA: TGTGCCAGCAGCCAAGTGTATGGAGGGTCCTACGAGCAGTACTTC

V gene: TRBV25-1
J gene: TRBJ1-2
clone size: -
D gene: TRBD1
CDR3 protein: CASGTEHYGYTF
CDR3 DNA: TGTGCCAGCGGGACAGAGCACTATGGCTACACCTTC

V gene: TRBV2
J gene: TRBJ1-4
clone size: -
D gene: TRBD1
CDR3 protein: CATDRVQKDEKLFF
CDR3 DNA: TGTGCCACCGACAGGGTTCAAAAAGATGAAAAACTGTTTTTT

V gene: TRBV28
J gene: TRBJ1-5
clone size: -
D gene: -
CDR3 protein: CASSLERGQRLYQPQHF
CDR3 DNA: TGTGCCAGCAGTTTGGAGCGGGGGCAGAGGTTATATCAGCCCCAGCATTTT

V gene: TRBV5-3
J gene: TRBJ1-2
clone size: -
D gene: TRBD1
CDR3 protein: CASSEQRTGAFGYTF
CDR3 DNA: TGTGCCAGCAGCGAACAAAGGACAGGTGCCTTTGGCTACACCTTC

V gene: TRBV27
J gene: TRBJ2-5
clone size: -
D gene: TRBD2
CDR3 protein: CASSLLTGGNQETQYF
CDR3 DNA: TGTGCCAGCAGTTTATTAACGGGGGGGAACCAAGAGACCCAGTACTTC

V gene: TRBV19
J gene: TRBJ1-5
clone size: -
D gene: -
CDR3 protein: CASSDLTDSNQPQHF
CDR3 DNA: TGTGCCAGTAGTGACCTGACAGATAGCAATCAGCCCCAGCATTTT

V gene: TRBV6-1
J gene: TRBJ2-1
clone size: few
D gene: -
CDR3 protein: CASSKLLDEQFF
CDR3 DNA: TGTGCCAGCAGTAAACTTCTGGATGAGCAGTTCTTC

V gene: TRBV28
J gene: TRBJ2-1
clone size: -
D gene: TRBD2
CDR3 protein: CASRIIAGAYNEQFF
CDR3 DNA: TGTGCCAGCCGGATCATAGCGGGGGCCTACAATGAGCAGTTCTTC

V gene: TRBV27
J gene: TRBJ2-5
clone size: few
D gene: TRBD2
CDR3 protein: CASSFWRGVQETQYF
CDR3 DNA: TGTGCCAGCAGTTTTTGGCGGGGGGTCCAAGAGACCCAGTACTTC

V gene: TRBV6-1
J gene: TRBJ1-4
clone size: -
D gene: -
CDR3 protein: CASRRRGNEKLFF
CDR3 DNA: TGTGCCAGTAGACGGAGGGGAAATGAAAAACTGTTTTTT

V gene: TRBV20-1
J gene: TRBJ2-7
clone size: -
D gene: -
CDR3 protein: CSASVGFSSYEQYF
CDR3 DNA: TGCAGTGCTAGTGTGGGATTCTCCTCCTACGAGCAGTACTTC

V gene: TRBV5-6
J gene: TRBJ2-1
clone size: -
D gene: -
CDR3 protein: CASSLDQGIDEQFF
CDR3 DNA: TGTGCCAGCAGCTTGGACCAGGGTATCGATGAGCAGTTCTTC

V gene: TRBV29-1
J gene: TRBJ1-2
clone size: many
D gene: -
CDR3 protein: CSVPPGSIYGYTF
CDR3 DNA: TGCAGCGTTCCCCCGGGCTCTATCTATGGCTACACCTTC

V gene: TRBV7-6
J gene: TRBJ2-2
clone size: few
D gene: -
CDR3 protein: CASSNTTATNTGELFF
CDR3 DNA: TGTGCTAGCAGCAATACGACAGCTACGAACACCGGGGAGCTGTTTTTT

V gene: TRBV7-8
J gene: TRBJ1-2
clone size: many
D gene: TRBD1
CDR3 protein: CASSWDRGNYGYTF
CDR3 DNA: TGTGCCAGCAGCTGGGACAGGGGAAACTATGGCTACACCTTC

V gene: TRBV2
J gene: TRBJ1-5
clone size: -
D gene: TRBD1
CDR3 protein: CASRGRTGGWPQHF
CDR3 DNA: TGTGCCAGCAGGGGCCGGACAGGGGGATGGCCCCAGCATTTT

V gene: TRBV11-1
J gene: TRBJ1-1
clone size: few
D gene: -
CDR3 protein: CASSLTRGLDEAFF
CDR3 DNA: TGTGCCAGCAGCTTAACCCGGGGTCTTGATGAAGCTTTCTTT

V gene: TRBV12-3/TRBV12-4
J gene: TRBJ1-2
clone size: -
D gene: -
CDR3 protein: CASSPVLFNYGYTF
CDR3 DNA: TGTGCCAGCAGCCCGGTCCTCTTTAACTATGGCTACACCTTC

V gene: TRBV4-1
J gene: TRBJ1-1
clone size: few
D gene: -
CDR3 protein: CASSQEGIMNTEAFF
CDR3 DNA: TGCGCCAGCAGCCAGGAGGGGATCATGAACACTGAAGCTTTCTTT

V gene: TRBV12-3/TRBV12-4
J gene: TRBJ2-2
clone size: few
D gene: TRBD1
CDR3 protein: CASRGTGGTGELFF
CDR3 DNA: TGTGCCAGCAGGGGGACAGGGGGCACCGGGGAGCTGTTTTTT

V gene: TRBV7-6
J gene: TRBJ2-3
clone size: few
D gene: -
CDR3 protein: CASSPGAGDVTDTQYF
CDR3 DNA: TGTGCCAGCAGCCCGGGGGCAGGGGATGTCACAGATACGCAGTATTTT

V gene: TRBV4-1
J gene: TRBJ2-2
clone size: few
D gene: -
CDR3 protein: CASSQEPRGELFF
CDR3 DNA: TGTGCCAGCAGCCAAGAACCGCGCGGGGAGCTGTTTTTT